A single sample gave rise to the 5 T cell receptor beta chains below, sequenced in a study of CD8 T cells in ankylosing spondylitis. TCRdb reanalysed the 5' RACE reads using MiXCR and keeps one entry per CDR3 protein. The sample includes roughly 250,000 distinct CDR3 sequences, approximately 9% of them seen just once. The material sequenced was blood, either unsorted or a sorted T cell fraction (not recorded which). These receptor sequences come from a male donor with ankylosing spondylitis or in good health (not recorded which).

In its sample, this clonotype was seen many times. The CDR3 sequence is CSARGGGSYEQYF. DNA for the CDR3: TGCAGTGCTAGGGGAGGGGGCTCGTACGAGCAGTACTTC. This sequence joins TRBV20-1 and TRBJ2-7, with D perhaps matching TRBD1 or TRBD2 (7 bases each). The CDR3 contains 13 residues. CDR1 is DFQATT, CDR2 SNEGSKA, per germline (reference sequence). The V and J ends lost 3 bases and 4 bases respectively, with 13 bases between them.

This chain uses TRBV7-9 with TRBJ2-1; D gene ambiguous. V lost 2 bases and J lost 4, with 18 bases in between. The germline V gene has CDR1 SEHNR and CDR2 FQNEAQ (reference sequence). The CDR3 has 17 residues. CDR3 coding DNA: TGTGCCAGCAGCTTACGTCAGGATCCCGTCCCTTACAATGAGCAGTTCTTC. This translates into CASSLRQDPVPYNEQFF. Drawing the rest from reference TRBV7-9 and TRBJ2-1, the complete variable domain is DTGVSQNPRHKITKRGQNVTFRCDPISEHNRLYWYRQTLGQGPEFLTYFQNEAQLEKSRLLSDRFSAERPKGSFSTLEIQRTEQGDSAMYLCASSLRQDPVPYNEQFFGPGTRLTVL.

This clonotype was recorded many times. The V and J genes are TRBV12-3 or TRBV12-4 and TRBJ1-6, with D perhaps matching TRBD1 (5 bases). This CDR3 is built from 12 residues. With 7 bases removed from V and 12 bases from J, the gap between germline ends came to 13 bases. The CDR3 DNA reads TGTGCCAGCACGAGGGGCCCGCAACCCCTCCACTTT. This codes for CASTRGPQPLHF.

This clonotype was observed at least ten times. CDR3 sequence: CAISERSEHRDEQFF. The CDR3 DNA reads as TGTGCCATCAGTGAGAGGTCAGAGCACCGGGATGAGCAGTTCTTC. V usage is TRBV10-3 and J usage is TRBJ2-1; D not resolved. Germline V gives CDR1 ENHRY, CDR2 SYGVKD. V was clipped by 2 bases and J by 8 bases, with 16 bases between them. The CDR3 length is 15 residues.

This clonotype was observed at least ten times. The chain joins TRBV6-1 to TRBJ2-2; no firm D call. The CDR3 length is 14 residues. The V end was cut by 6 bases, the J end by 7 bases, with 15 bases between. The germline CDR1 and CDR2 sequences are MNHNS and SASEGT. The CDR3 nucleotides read TGTGCCAGCAGCCCTAGTTGGGTCGACGGGGAGCTGTTTTTT. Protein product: CASSPSWVDGELFF.